This T cell receptor beta chain was sequenced during a study of monozygotic twins with cystic fibrosis (dated by TCRdb to 2020 to 2023). For the wider study: Around 3 micrograms of fragmented DNA went through around 15 PCR cycles to produce barcoded libraries. To assess genetic influence on V and J gene usage, the study compared TCR beta repertoires within and across 16 monozygotic twin pairs with cystic fibrosis. Made up mostly of children and adolescents, the cohort included ten female and six male twin pairs ranging in age from roughly 2.0 to 40 years, with a median of around 9 years. On the day of blood sampling, twins were ranked among some 1,000 cohort participants for weight-for-height and for FEVPerc (FEV1 disease centile). Data for three of the twin pairs had been reported previously in another context.

The twin pairs came from the European Cystic Fibrosis Twin and Sibling Study Cohort, a cohort that recruited patients from some 150 CF clinics across 14 European countries. Zygosity and CFTR genotype were confirmed in-house, and zygosity was tested by multiplex PCR of nine short tandem repeat loci. Peripheral blood was sampled from each twin, and clinical parameters were recorded on the day of blood sampling. Genomic DNA was isolated from peripheral blood cells with phenol/chloroform and kept in TE buffer at 4 degrees C. Worth noting for this clone: Its antigen remains unidentified. Base qualities are not at hand, and no much larger clone is one base apart.

TCR beta CDR3 regions were amplified by multiplex PCR with the immunoSEQ immune profiling system according to the manufacturer's instructions. An Illumina NextSeq system was used for sequencing. Per the authors' processing: Sequence data were processed on the immunoSEQ Analyzer platform, and clonality was computed as the square root of Simpson's index of productive rearrangements. Similarity in V and J usage was measured by Jensen-Shannon distance, and OLGA was used to compute CDR3 generation probabilities. Shared CDR3 sequences were searched against the immuneACCESS database (August 2020) and VDJdb (December 2020). TCRdb obtained this table from immuneACCESS and retained in-frame rearrangements with V and J assigned. These tables miss some clones; where compared with another copy, unresolved V genes account for less than half of the shortfall, and the remainder is unexplained. For V, J and clone size, that table is used; D and trimming come from the DNA. Counted in this sample were more than 9,500 clones; 85% of them appeared once. The ten largest clonotypes hold around 0.5% of the sample.

CDR1 and CDR2 (SEHNR, FQNEAQ) derive from the germline V gene (reference sequence). The CDR3 spans 13 residues, from the cysteine through the phenylalanine. The CDR3 DNA has 39 bases and is translated from base 1. The trim is 0 bases for V and 5 bases for J, with a gap of 7 bases between the germline ends. The full study reports these points: Simpson clonality was found to be generally low (median approximately 0.0096), suggesting a naive-dominated repertoire, although higher clonality was observed in the most severely affected patients. V gene usage was most similar to the co-twin for 13 of 16 pairs, and J usage for 8 of 16 pairs, suggesting genetic constraints. Nucleotide-identical clonotype sharing was significantly higher within monozygotic CF twin pairs than between unrelated CF individuals (P = 0.000026, Mann-Whitney). Only a small cohort was studied, and no association of shared CDR3 numbers with age, concordance or disease severity was found.

Sequencing used blood. The receptor was isolated from a man younger than 30 with cystic fibrosis. The sequence is built from TRBV7-9 and TRBJ2-5, with no confident D gene call. The DNA sequence is TGTGCCAGCAGCTTAGCGCGGATTGAGACCCAGTACTTC. Its amino acids are CASSLARIETQYF.